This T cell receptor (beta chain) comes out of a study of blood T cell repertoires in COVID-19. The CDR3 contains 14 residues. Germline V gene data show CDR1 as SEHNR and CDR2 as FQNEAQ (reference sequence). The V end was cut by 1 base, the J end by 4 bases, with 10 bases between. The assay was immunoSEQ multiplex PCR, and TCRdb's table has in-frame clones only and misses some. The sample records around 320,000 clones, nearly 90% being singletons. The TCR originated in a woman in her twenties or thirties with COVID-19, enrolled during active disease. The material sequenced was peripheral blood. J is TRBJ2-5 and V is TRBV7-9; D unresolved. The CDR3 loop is CASSLVRLRETQYF. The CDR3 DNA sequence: TGTGCCAGCAGCTTAGTGAGACTTCGAGAGACCCAGTACTTC.